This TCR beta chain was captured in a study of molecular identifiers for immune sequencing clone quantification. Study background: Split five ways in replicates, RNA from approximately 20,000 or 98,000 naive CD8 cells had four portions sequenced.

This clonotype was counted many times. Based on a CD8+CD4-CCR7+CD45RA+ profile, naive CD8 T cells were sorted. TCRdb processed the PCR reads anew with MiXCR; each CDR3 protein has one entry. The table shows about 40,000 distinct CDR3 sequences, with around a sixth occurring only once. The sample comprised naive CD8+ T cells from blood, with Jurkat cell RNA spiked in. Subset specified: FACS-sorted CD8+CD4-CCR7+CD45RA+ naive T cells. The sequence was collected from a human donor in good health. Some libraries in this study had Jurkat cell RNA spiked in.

The CDR3 sequence is CASSQDWATEAFF. CDR3 nucleotides: TGCGCCAGCAGCCAAGATTGGGCAACTGAAGCTTTCTTT. The V call is TRBV4-3, the J call TRBJ1-1; D is undetermined. The CDR3 length is 13 residues. V lost 0 bases and J lost 5, with 7 bases in between. Germline CDR1 and CDR2: LGHNA and YSLEER.